This passage covers 19 T cell receptor beta chains from one sample sequenced in a study of T cell repertoires in cytomegalovirus infection. TCRdb used MiXCR to reprocess the reads, holding one entry per CDR3 protein. The sample holds around 290,000 distinct CDR3 sequences, over 20% seen once. Sequences were obtained from PBMCs. These receptors came from a human donor in good health (CMV status not recorded). Some clones in this sample may be carry-over from other donors' samples.

This clonotype has only a few counts. The J gene is TRBJ2-7, the V gene TRBV6-1; D perhaps matches TRBD1 (6 bases). V shed 6 bases and J shed 3 bases, with 12 bases lying between them. Germline V gene sequence: CDR1 MNHNS, CDR2 SASEGT. This CDR3 spans 13 amino acids. The CDR3 DNA reads as TGTGCCAGCAGCCCGGGACAATTCTACGAGCAGTACTTC. This gives the protein CASSPGQFYEQYF.

There are a few counts of this clonotype. The V gene is TRBV3-1, the J gene TRBJ2-5, with 8 bases aligning to TRBD2. From germline, CDR1 is LGHDT and CDR2 YNNKEL (reference sequence). This CDR3 comprises 16 residues. V gave up 0 bases and J gave up 5 bases; unmatched junction bases: 8. In nucleotides, the CDR3 is TGTGCCAGCAGCCAAGATCTTGCAGCGGGAGATGAGACCCAGTACTTC. It translates to CASSQDLAAGDETQYF.

This clonotype was picked up many times. The V and J genes are TRBV28 and TRBJ1-1; tentative D call: TRBD1 (5 bases). Trimming removed 0 bases at V and 10 bases at J, with 9 bases between. The CDR3 is made up of 12 amino acids. Germline V gives CDR1 MDHEN, CDR2 SYDVKM. The CDR3 DNA sequence: TGTGCCAGCAGTTTATGGGGGCGACCAGCTTTCTTT. It specifies CASSLWGRPAFF.

This clonotype was detected a few times. This chain uses TRBV5-1 with TRBJ2-3, with D perhaps given as TRBD1 or TRBD2 (5 bases each). Germline values: CDR1 SGHRS, CDR2 YFSETQ. Trimming removed 6 bases at V and 3 bases at J, with 17 bases between. This CDR3 has 15 residues. CDR3 nucleotide sequence: TGCGCCAGCACCCAAGGGGACCCGAGGACAGATACGCAGTATTTT. Residues: CASTQGDPRTDTQYF.

J is TRBJ2-2 and V is TRBV19; D not resolved. The CDR3 spans 15 residues. Germline-derived CDR1 and CDR2 are LNHDA and SQIVND (reference sequence). V lost 5 bases and J 6 bases, leaving 16 bases between the germline ends. The CDR3 spells CASSSLSGNAGELFF. The DNA for the CDR3 is TGTGCCAGTAGTTCCCTCAGTGGTAACGCCGGGGAGCTGTTTTTT.

This clonotype was counted ten times or more. V and J are TRBV28 and TRBJ1-4; maybe TRBD1 (5 bases). Per germline, CDR1 MDHEN and CDR2 SYDVKM. This CDR3 is built from 13 residues. V shed 5 bases and J shed 14 bases, with 18 bases lying between them. In DNA form, the CDR3 reads TGTGCCAGCAGTAGGCAGGGTTTGATCAGGCTGTTTTTT. As protein: CASSRQGLIRLFF.

In its sample, this clonotype was seen once. The junction does not match germline at one end; this may be a read error. The chain has TRBV4-1 and TRBJ2-1, with 12 bases fitting TRBD2. The CDR3 has 18 residues. In germline, CDR1 is MGHRA, CDR2 YSYEKL. The CDR3 spells CASSQELAGGLSYNEQFF. Written as DNA, the CDR3 is TGTGCCAGCAGCCAAGAACTAGCGGGGGGACTCTCCTACAATGAGCAGTTCTTC.

The V and J genes are TRBV5-4 and TRBJ1-1; 12 bases map to TRBD1. The CDR3 is made up of 17 amino acids. The trim removed 0 bases at V and 6 bases at J, leaving 9 bases unmatched. Germline V CDR1 and CDR2: SGHNT, YYREEE (reference sequence). The CDR3 here is CASSLGGTGGDRAEAFF. The CDR3 DNA reads TGTGCCAGCAGCTTGGGGGGGACAGGGGGCGATCGGGCTGAAGCTTTCTTT.

This clonotype has a count of ten or more. The chain joins TRBV7-9 to TRBJ2-5; D remains ambiguous. This CDR3 has 13 residues. Germline lookup yields CDR1 SEHNR and CDR2 FQNEAQ (reference sequence). Deletions cut 1 base from V and 1 base from J, with 4 bases between. CDR3 protein: CASSLVLQETQYF. CDR3 DNA sequence: TGTGCCAGCAGCTTAGTTCTCCAAGAGACCCAGTACTTC.

This clonotype was detected ten times or more. Here the CDR3 DNA reads TGTGCCAGCAGCTTATCCCGAGGGGAGCAGTTCTTC. It codes for CASSLSRGEQFF. The V and J genes are TRBV7-2 and TRBJ2-1, with D perhaps matching TRBD2 (5 bases). Germline assignment: CDR1 SGHTA and CDR2 FQGNSA. Trimming took off 2 bases at V and 10 bases at J, with 9 bases between the two ends. CDR3 length: 12 amino acids.

As to this clonotype: A much larger clone differs from this one at a single base, so this may be a read error. The rearrangement links TRBV7-3 to TRBJ1-1; no reliable D call. The CDR3 runs to 12 residues. Germline CDR1 reads SGHTA; CDR2 reads FQGTGA. CDR3 coding DNA: TGTGCCGGCAGGTTTCGGGGCACTGAAGCTTTCTTT. Translation gives CAGRFRGTEAFF. The variable domain in full, with the rest retrieved from reference TRBV7-3 and TRBJ1-1, is GAGVSQTPSNKVTEKGKYVELRCDPISGHTALYWYRQSLGQGPEFLIYFQGTGAADDSGLPNDRFFAVRPEGSVSTLKIQRTERGDSAVYLCAGRFRGTEAFFGQGTRLTVV.

V gene TRBV7-2 combines with J gene TRBJ2-3; 9 bases map to TRBD1. This CDR3 is built from 15 residues. The V segment lost 3 bases and the J segment 6 bases; nucleotides outside the gene matches: 7. The V gene's germline CDR1 is SGHTA and CDR2 FQGNSA. The CDR3 loop reads CASSLGTGSRDTQYF. DNA of the CDR3: TGTGCCAGCAGCTTGGGGACAGGGAGTAGGGATACGCAGTATTTT.

The V and J genes are TRBV7-2 and TRBJ1-2, with 9 bases lining up with TRBD1. CDR1 is SGHTA, CDR2 FQGNSA, per germline. The CDR3 totals 15 residues. After removal of 4 bases from V and 4 bases from J, the junction contained 7 bases not matched to a gene. CDR3 bases: TGTGCCAGCAGCTCACCGGGACAGGGTGGCTATGGCTACACCTTC. It encodes CASSSPGQGGYGYTF.

In its sample, this clonotype was seen a few times. The CDR3 DNA reads as TGTGCCAGTATCCAGGACAGGGGAGGCCAGCCCCAGCATTTT. Amino acids: CASIQDRGGQPQHF. This sequence joins TRBV19 and TRBJ1-5; the match to TRBD1 covers 9 bases. CDR1 and CDR2 (germline): LNHDA, SQIVND (reference sequence). The CDR3 loop spans 14 amino acids. The V segment lost 7 bases and the J segment 7 bases; nucleotides outside the gene matches: 8.

This clonotype was observed a few times. CDR3 nucleotide sequence: TGTGCCAGTAGCATACCCACAGGGGGTTCACCCCTCCACTTT. It codes for CASSIPTGGSPLHF. The J gene is TRBJ1-6, the V gene TRBV19; 8 nucleotides line up with TRBD1. With V trimmed by 6 bases and J by 9 bases, 7 bases remained unmatched. Germline values: CDR1 LNHDA, CDR2 SQIVND (reference sequence). This CDR3 is 14 amino acids long.

This rearrangement joins TRBV29-1 to TRBJ2-2; 7 bases match TRBD1. V shed 7 bases and J 1 base; nucleotides not matched to a gene: 6. CDR1 and CDR2 (germline): SQVTM, ANQGSEA. The length of the CDR3 is 14 residues. CDR3 in DNA: TGCAGCGGGAAACAGGGGAGGAACACCGGGGAGCTGTTTTTT. This encodes CSGKQGRNTGELFF.

This clonotype showed up just a few times. The V gene is TRBV6-4, the J gene TRBJ2-3, with D possibly being TRBD1 (5 bases). The CDR3 is 13 amino acids. Trimming removed 6 bases from V and 4 bases from J, with 11 bases in between. Germline V gives CDR1 MRHNA, CDR2 SNTAGT. This CDR3 is CASRDIGSDTQYF. CDR3 coding DNA: TGTGCCAGCAGGGACATAGGTTCAGATACGCAGTATTTT.

There are many counts of this clonotype. CDR3 amino acids: CASRNGQGAAGQPQHF. CDR3 nucleotides: TGTGCCAGCAGGAACGGCCAGGGGGCAGCCGGCCAGCCCCAGCATTTT. V usage is TRBV12-3 or TRBV12-4 and J usage is TRBJ1-5; 8 positions agree with TRBD1. V dropped 6 bases and J dropped 7; count of bases not matched to a gene: 14. The CDR3 contains 16 residues.

The chain combines TRBV5-3 with TRBJ1-2; a possible D gene is TRBD1 (5 bases). TRBV5-3 falls under the ORF class, with uncertain function. V lost 8 bases and J lost 4, with 21 bases in between. This CDR3 is 15 amino acids long. The CDR3 DNA follows: TGTGCCAGCAGCCCCGGGACGGATGGGACCTATGGCTACACCTTC. Its translation is CASSPGTDGTYGYTF.